Following are 23 T cell receptor beta chains from one sample sequenced in a study of blood T cell repertoires in COVID-19. Repertoires were generated with immunoSEQ multiplex PCR, while TCRdb's copy carries only in-frame clones and drops some. The sample lists 45,000 to 65,000 clones, roughly 91% seen once, with approximately 8% in the top ten. Sequencing used peripheral blood. The receptors originated from a middle-aged man with active COVID-19.

The chain is built from TRBV12-5 and TRBJ2-7; 11 bases are shared with TRBD1. CDR1 is LGHNT, CDR2 FRNRAP, per germline. CDR3 length: 15 amino acids. V trimming: 1 base; J trimming: 3 bases; junction bases outside the gene matches: 2. The CDR3 DNA reads as TGTGCTAGTGGTTTGGGGACAGGGGGCGGCTACGAGCAGTACTTC. This sequence encodes CASGLGTGGGYEQYF. The complete variable domain, with remaining parts taken from reference TRBV12-5 and TRBJ2-7, reads DARVTQTPRHKVTEMGQEVTMRCQPILGHNTVFWYRQTMMQGLELLAYFRNRAPLDDSGMPKDRFSAEMPDATLATLKIQPSEPRDSAVYFCASGLGTGGGYEQYFGPGTRLTVT.

This sequence joins TRBV6-5 and TRBJ2-3; no definite D call. CDR3 length equals 12 residues. Germline assignment: CDR1 MNHEY and CDR2 SVGAGI. The V end lost 7 bases, the J end lost 2 bases, and 7 bases lay between the germline ends. The CDR3 DNA is TGTGCCAGCACCCTCTACACAGATACGCAGTATTTT. It encodes CASTLYTDTQYF.

V usage is TRBV19 and J usage is TRBJ1-1; 7 nucleotides align to TRBD1. The CDR3 runs 12 residues. Germline loops: CDR1 LNHDA, CDR2 SQIVND (reference sequence). Germline trimming cut 5 bases from V and 4 bases from J; bases unmatched to any gene: 1. CDR3 DNA sequence: TGTGCCAGTAGTTACAGGGGCACTGAAGCTTTCTTT. It yields the protein CASSYRGTEAFF.

The chain carries TRBV5-3 and TRBJ2-7; a possible D gene is TRBD2 (6 bases). TRBV5-3 is sorted into the ORF group, with uncertain function. This CDR3 contains 15 residues. V dropped 0 bases and J dropped 2 bases, with 12 bases sitting between them. Here the CDR3 DNA reads TGTGCCAGAAGCTTGGGGGACTTCAGGCCCTACGAGCAGTACTTC. Amino acid sequence: CARSLGDFRPYEQYF.

This clone was seen once. CDR3: CASSLELNTEAFF. CDR3 coding DNA: TGTGCCAGCAGTTTAGAGTTGAACACTGAAGCTTTCTTT. This rearrangement joins TRBV27 to TRBJ1-1, with D unresolved. V was shortened by 2 bases and J by 0 bases, with 4 bases between the two germline ends. Looked up from germline, CDR1 is MNHEY and CDR2 is SMNVEV (reference sequence). The CDR3 has 13 residues.

The chain uses TRBV27 and TRBJ2-2; unclear D gene. Germline V CDR1 and CDR2: MNHEY, SMNVEV (reference sequence). V was clipped by 5 bases and J by 0 bases, with 10 bases between them. CDR3 size: 15 residues. The CDR3 loop reads CASSTIPTNTGELFF. The CDR3 DNA reads as TGTGCCAGCAGTACCATACCTACGAACACCGGGGAGCTGTTTTTT.

The chain has TRBV7-3 and TRBJ1-2; TRBD1 might be the D (6 bases). The germline V and J ends were trimmed by 1 base and 2 bases, with 11 bases remaining between them. This CDR3 contains 15 residues. Germline CDR1 reads SGHTA; CDR2 reads FQGTGA. CDR3 loop: CASSLSGRGNYGYTF. In DNA, the CDR3 is TGTGCCAGCAGCTTAAGTGGCAGGGGCAACTATGGCTACACCTTC. Using reference TRBV7-3 and TRBJ1-2 for the parts outside the CDR3, the full variable domain is GAGVSQTPSNKVTEKGKYVELRCDPISGHTALYWYRQSLGQGPEFLIYFQGTGAADDSGLPNDRFFAVRPEGSVSTLKIQRTERGDSAVYLCASSLSGRGNYGYTFGSGTRLTVV.

The gene calls are TRBV7-9 and TRBJ2-3, with 7 positions matching TRBD1. The CDR3 length is 17 residues. Germline V gene data show CDR1 as SEHNR and CDR2 as FQNEAQ (reference sequence). Trimming at V came to 4 bases and at J to 0 bases, leaving 10 bases not matched to a gene. The CDR3 loop reads CASSSSYRGQSTDTQYF. In nucleotides, the CDR3 is TGTGCCAGCAGCTCCAGCTACAGGGGCCAAAGCACAGATACGCAGTATTTT.

This clone has only one observation. The rearrangement uses TRBV10-3 and TRBJ2-7, with D possibly matching TRBD1 (7 bases). Trimming cost V 6 bases and J 7 bases, with 16 bases left between them. The CDR3 has 13 amino acids. Germline CDR1 reads ENHRY; CDR2 reads SYGVKD. In DNA form, the CDR3 reads TGTGCCATCAGACCCGAACAGGGGAGGGAGCAGTACTTC. This encodes CAIRPEQGREQYF.

This clone is a singleton in its sample. The V call is TRBV7-2, the J call TRBJ2-7; D is possibly TRBD1 (5 bases). CDR1 is SGHTA, CDR2 FQGNSA, per germline. Trimming stripped 1 base from V and 1 base from J, with 11 bases between. This CDR3 has 15 residues. The CDR3 is CASSLDTGPSYEQYF. Written as DNA, the CDR3 is TGTGCCAGCAGCTTAGATACAGGTCCATCCTACGAGCAGTACTTC. The variable domain in full, completed from reference TRBV7-2 and TRBJ2-7, reads GAGVSQSPSNKVTEKGKDVELRCDPISGHTALYWYRQSLGQGLEFLIYFQGNSAPDKSGLPSDRFSAERTGGSVSTLTIQRTQQEDSAVYLCASSLDTGPSYEQYFGPGTRLTVT.

The chain uses TRBV6-6 and TRBJ2-2, with TRBD1 matching over 10 bases. The ends lost 2 bases at V and 6 bases at J; junction bases unmatched: 3. Germline V gene sequence: CDR1 MNHNY, CDR2 SVGAGI (reference sequence). The CDR3 consists of 15 residues. CDR3: CASSYGTGVAGELFF. CDR3 nucleotide sequence: TGTGCCAGCAGTTACGGGACAGGGGTCGCCGGGGAGCTGTTTTTT.

CDR3 in DNA: TGTGCCAGCAGTTCCTCACAATTAGCGGGGGGAGGGGAGACCCAGTACTTC. It encodes CASSSSQLAGGGETQYF. This rearrangement joins TRBV28 to TRBJ2-5, with 10 nucleotides matching TRBD2. The CDR3 contains 17 residues. Trimming cost V 4 bases and J 5 bases; bases outside gene matches: 13. CDR1 MDHEN and CDR2 SYDVKM come from the germline V gene.

Only one count was recorded for this clone. This chain links TRBV6-5 with TRBJ2-2, with D tentatively TRBD1 (6 bases). The CDR3 loop spans 14 amino acids. CDR1 and CDR2 from the germline V gene are MNHEY and SVGAGI. Between the trimmed V and J ends, which lost 4 bases and 3 bases, there was a span of 9 bases. The CDR3 nucleotides read TGTGCCAGCAGTTGGACAGCCGACACCGGGGAGCTGTTTTTT. Its translation is CASSWTADTGELFF.

The chain couples TRBV2 to TRBJ2-2; TRBD2 matches 8 bases. Germline V gene data show CDR1 as SNHLY and CDR2 as FYNNEI. The V and J ends lost 2 bases and 5 bases, in that order; junction bases with no gene match: 4. The CDR3 has 15 amino acids. The CDR3 here is CASSETLAGTGELFF. In DNA form, the CDR3 reads TGTGCCAGCAGTGAAACGTTAGCGGGGACCGGGGAGCTGTTTTTT.

The chain joins TRBV6-2 or TRBV6-3 to TRBJ2-1; TRBD2 aligns across 11 bases. Germline V lookup: CDR1 MNHEY, CDR2 SVGEGT. The CDR3 sequence is 15 residues long. Unmatched junction bases numbered 5, after V lost 2 bases and J lost 8 bases. In DNA, the CDR3 is TGTGCCAGCAGTTACCTAGCGGGGGGCCCCCATGAGCAGTTCTTC. This encodes CASSYLAGGPHEQFF.

The chain is built from TRBV7-2 and TRBJ2-2; 10 bases map to TRBD2. In germline, CDR1 is SGHTA, CDR2 FQGNSA. With 4 bases clipped from V and 2 bases from J, the junction kept 7 bases outside the gene matches. CDR3 size: 17 residues. CDR3 amino acids: CASSSRTSGLNTGELFF. DNA for the CDR3: TGTGCCAGCAGCTCCAGGACTAGCGGACTAAACACCGGGGAGCTGTTTTTT.

The gene calls are TRBV30 and TRBJ2-1; 14 nucleotides line up with TRBD2. Trimming removed 2 bases from V and 4 bases from J; junction bases left unmatched: 13. Germline V CDR1 and CDR2: GTSNPN, SVGIG (reference sequence). This CDR3 region has 19 residues. CDR3: CAWSPAGGLAGAQYNEQFF. The CDR3 DNA is TGTGCCTGGAGTCCCGCAGGGGGACTAGCGGGAGCCCAATACAATGAGCAGTTCTTC.

V usage is TRBV5-1 and J usage is TRBJ2-3; tentatively, D is TRBD1 (5 bases). This CDR3 has 14 amino acids. V gave up 4 bases and J gave up 0 bases, with 9 bases separating them. Germline values: CDR1 SGHRS, CDR2 YFSETQ. CDR3 coding DNA: TGCGCCAGCAGCCAGCAGGGTAGCACAGATACGCAGTATTTT. Translation: CASSQQGSTDTQYF.

The chain has TRBV5-1 and TRBJ2-5; 9 bases match TRBD2. The CDR3 spans 15 residues. Germline CDR1 reads SGHRS; CDR2 reads YFSETQ. The junction had 7 bases not matched to a gene; V was cut back by 2 bases and J by 5 bases. CDR3 nucleotides: TGCGCCAGCAGCTTAGCGCGGGGGGGCAGGGAGACCCAGTACTTC. It is translated as CASSLARGGRETQYF.

V is TRBV19 and J is TRBJ1-2; 7 positions agree with TRBD1. Germline loops: CDR1 LNHDA, CDR2 SQIVND (reference sequence). The CDR3 is 15 amino acids. V dropped 9 bases and J dropped 3; count of bases not matched to a gene: 13. The CDR3 loop reads CASRGYGGGDYGYTF. The CDR3 nucleotides are TGTGCCAGCAGAGGGTATGGAGGGGGCGACTATGGCTACACCTTC.

This sequence joins TRBV7-9 and TRBJ1-4; D unresolved. The CDR3 has 13 amino acids. Per germline, CDR1 SEHNR and CDR2 FQNEAQ (reference sequence). V was cut by 2 bases and J by 7 bases, with 8 bases left in between. CDR3 loop: CASSLNTLEKLFF. The CDR3 DNA follows: TGTGCCAGCAGCTTAAACACCCTTGAAAAACTGTTTTTT.

The rearrangement uses TRBV27 and TRBJ2-2; 9 nucleotides align to TRBD2. The CDR3 loop spans 13 amino acids. V shed 11 bases, J shed 4 bases, and the junction held 5 bases outside the gene matches. CDR1 is MNHEY and CDR2 is SMNVEV in the germline V gene (reference sequence). CDR3 in DNA: TGTGCCTCTTTAGCGGGGGTCACCGGGGAGCTGTTTTTT. Amino acid sequence: CASLAGVTGELFF.

In this sample, this clone turned up once. This rearrangement joins TRBV11-2 to TRBJ2-4; 7 bases are a match to TRBD1. Per germline, CDR1 SGHAT and CDR2 FQNNGV. The CDR3 has 15 amino acids. V gave up 6 bases and J gave up 0 bases; unmatched junction bases: 5. The CDR3 sequence: CASRRGGAAKNIQYF. CDR3 coding DNA: TGTGCCAGCAGAAGAGGGGGCGCAGCCAAAAACATTCAGTACTTC.